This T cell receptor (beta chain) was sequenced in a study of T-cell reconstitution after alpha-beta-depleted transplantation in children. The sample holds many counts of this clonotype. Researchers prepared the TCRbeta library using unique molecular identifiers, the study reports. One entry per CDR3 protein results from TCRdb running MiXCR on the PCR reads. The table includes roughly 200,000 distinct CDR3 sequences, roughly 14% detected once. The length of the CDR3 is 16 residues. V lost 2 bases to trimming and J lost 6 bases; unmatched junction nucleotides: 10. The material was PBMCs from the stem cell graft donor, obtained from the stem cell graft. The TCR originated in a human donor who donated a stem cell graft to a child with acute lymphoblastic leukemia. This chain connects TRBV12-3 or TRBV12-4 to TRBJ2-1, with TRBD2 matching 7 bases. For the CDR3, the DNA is TGTGCCAGCAGTTTAATTGTCGCGGGAGCGGCCAATGAGCAGTTCTTC. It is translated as CASSLIVAGAANEQFF.